The rows below give T cell receptor beta chains drawn from one sample of a study of blood T cell repertoires in COVID-19. Assay: immunoSEQ multiplex PCR; the TCRdb copy retains only in-frame clones and omits some. Among tens of thousands of clones, approximately 84% were seen once, and the ten largest hold around 12%. The sample consisted of peripheral blood. The receptor source for this set is a human donor in a cohort sampled during active COVID-19. CDR3s include the opening cysteine and the closing phenylalanine or tryptophan. D genes are given only for firm matches. Where a row states a size, it is once, few, many or the class of an expanded clone; other rows omit it.

J	size	V	D	CDR3	DNA
TRBJ2-4	NA	TRBV5-6	NA	CASSLRGARKNIQYF	TGTGCCAGCAGTTTACGGGGGGCGAGGAAAAACATTCAGTACTTC
TRBJ1-2	NA	TRBV4-1	NA	CASSQWGRGYGYTF	TGCGCCAGCAGCCAATGGGGCAGGGGCTATGGCTACACCTTC
TRBJ1-5	few	TRBV7-9	NA	CASSAQGDRNQPQHF	TGTGCCAGCAGCGCACAGGGAGATAGGAATCAGCCCCAGCATTTT
TRBJ2-7	NA	TRBV11-2	NA	CASSLGPSSGYEQYF	TGTGCCAGCAGCTTAGGTCCGTCCTCAGGCTACGAGCAGTACTTC
TRBJ1-2	once	TRBV5-5	TRBD1	CASRPFDRDGYTF	TGTGCCAGCAGGCCATTCGACAGGGATGGCTACACCTTC
TRBJ2-3	few	TRBV28	NA	CASKLLPTDTQYF	TGTGCCAGCAAATTGCTACCCACAGATACGCAGTATTTT
TRBJ1-5	NA	TRBV30	NA	CAWSVGAGPVEPQHF	TGTGCCTGGAGTGTGGGGGCAGGGCCCGTTGAGCCCCAGCATTTT
TRBJ2-7	NA	TRBV15	TRBD1	CATSPGRGPYEQYF	TGTGCCACCAGCCCCGGCAGGGGGCCGTACGAGCAGTACTTC
TRBJ2-7	once	TRBV6-6	NA	CASSRRQGNVGGEQYF	TGTGCCAGCAGTCGACGACAGGGTAATGTGGGGGGCGAGCAGTACTTC
TRBJ2-1	NA	TRBV6-5	TRBD2	CASRNSGEKDEQFF	TGTGCCAGCAGAAATAGCGGGGAGAAAGATGAGCAGTTCTTC
TRBJ2-4	NA	TRBV4-1	NA	CASSRPGLAKNIQYF	TGCGCCAGCAGCCGCCCCGGACTAGCCAAAAACATTCAGTACTTC
TRBJ2-3	many	TRBV7-9	TRBD1	CASSYGTGGTDTQYF	TGTGCCAGCAGCTACGGGACAGGGGGGACAGATACGCAGTATTTT
TRBJ2-3	NA	TRBV6-5	NA	CASIQVPTDTQYF	TGTGCCAGCATCCAGGTACCCACAGATACGCAGTATTTT
TRBJ2-7	NA	TRBV3-1/TRBV3-2	TRBD1	CASSQDLTGGSYEQYF	TGTGCCAGCAGCCAAGATCTGACAGGGGGCTCCTACGAGCAGTACTTC
TRBJ1-1	NA	TRBV9	TRBD1	CASKRDSMNTEAFF	TGTGCCAGCAAACGGGACAGCATGAACACTGAAGCTTTCTTT
TRBJ2-1	NA	TRBV11-2	NA	CASSPHFLSTGLEQFF	TGTGCCAGCAGCCCCCATTTTTTAAGTACAGGGCTTGAGCAGTTCTTC
TRBJ2-1	NA	TRBV19	TRBD1	CASSIQGASYNEQFF	TGTGCCAGTAGTATCCAGGGGGCAAGTTACAATGAGCAGTTCTTC
TRBJ1-5	many	TRBV19	NA	CASSIGAGQPQHF	TGTGCCAGTAGTATAGGGGCGGGGCAGCCCCAGCATTTT
TRBJ1-5	NA	TRBV2	TRBD1	CASRKTGGSNQPQHF	TGTGCCAGCAGGAAGACAGGGGGGAGCAATCAGCCCCAGCATTTT
TRBJ1-5	NA	TRBV27	NA	CASSLMAGNNQPQHF	TGTGCCAGCAGTTTAATGGCCGGGAACAATCAGCCCCAGCATTTT
TRBJ2-2	NA	TRBV19	NA	CASSIARDYSNTGELFF	TGTGCCAGTAGTATAGCCCGGGATTACTCGAACACCGGGGAGCTGTTTTTT
TRBJ2-4	NA	TRBV6-5	NA	CASRKNAARNIQYF	TGTGCCAGCAGAAAAAACGCGGCAAGGAACATTCAGTACTTC
TRBJ1-1	NA	TRBV29-1	NA	CSVSTLMNTEAFF	TGCAGCGTTTCGACACTCATGAACACTGAAGCTTTCTTT
TRBJ2-1	NA	TRBV28	TRBD2	CASSLSIEGMLAGGIYNEQFF	TGTGCCAGCAGTTTATCAATCGAAGGCATGCTAGCGGGGGGCATATACAATGAGCAGTTCTTC
TRBJ1-1	NA	TRBV6-1	TRBD1	CASSELTGGTEAFF	TGTGCCAGCAGTGAACTAACAGGGGGCACTGAAGCTTTCTTT
TRBJ2-1	many	TRBV4-1	TRBD2	CASSLLSGGASYEQFF	TGCGCCAGCAGCCTCCTTAGCGGGGGGGCTTCCTATGAGCAGTTCTTC
TRBJ2-2	NA	TRBV27	TRBD1	CASSRDRVNTGELFF	TGTGCCAGCAGTAGGGACAGGGTAAACACCGGGGAGCTGTTTTTT
TRBJ2-3	NA	TRBV7-3	NA	CASSLGVQGPTDTQYF	TGTGCCAGCAGCTTAGGTGTACAGGGCCCTACAGATACGCAGTATTTT